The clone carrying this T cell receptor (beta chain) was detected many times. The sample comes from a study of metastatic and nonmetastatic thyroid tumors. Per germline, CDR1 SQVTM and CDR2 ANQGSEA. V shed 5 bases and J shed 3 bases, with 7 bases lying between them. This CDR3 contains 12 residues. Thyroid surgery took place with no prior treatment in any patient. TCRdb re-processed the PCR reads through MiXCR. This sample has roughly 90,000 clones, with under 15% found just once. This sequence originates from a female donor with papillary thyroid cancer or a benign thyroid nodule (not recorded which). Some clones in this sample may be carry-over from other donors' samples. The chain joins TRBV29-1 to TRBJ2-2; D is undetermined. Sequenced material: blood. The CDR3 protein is CSVKADTGELFF. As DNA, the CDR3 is TGCAGCGTTAAGGCGGACACCGGGGAGCTGTTTTTT.